These 10 T cell receptor beta chains came from one sample sequenced in a study of blood T cell repertoires in COVID-19. TCRdb keeps only in-frame clones here, not all; method: immunoSEQ multiplex PCR. The table includes 70,000 or so clones, 90% detected once. Material: peripheral blood. These receptors all come from a woman under 30 with acute or convalescent COVID-19.

The chain recombines TRBV6-5 with TRBJ2-2; 7 bases line up with TRBD2. Looked up from germline, CDR1 is MNHEY and CDR2 is SVGAGI. The CDR3 contains 15 residues. The V gene end was trimmed by 2 bases and the J gene end by 7 bases; junction bases not matched to a gene: 7. The CDR3 region is CASSYEVAGGGELFF. In DNA, the CDR3 is TGTGCCAGCAGTTACGAAGTAGCGGGCGGCGGGGAGCTGTTTTTT.

The CDR3 DNA reads TGTGCCAGCAGTCCTCGTTACAGGGTTATCGAGACCCAGTACTTC. Its translation is CASSPRYRVIETQYF. The V and J genes are TRBV28 and TRBJ2-5; tentative D call: TRBD1 (6 bases). V lost 5 bases, J lost 5 bases, and 18 bases lay in between. Germline V CDR1 and CDR2: MDHEN, SYDVKM. The CDR3 totals 15 residues.

The chain joins TRBV6-5 to TRBJ2-1, with D possibly TRBD1 on 5 matching bases. The V end lost 7 bases, the J end lost 4 bases, and 17 bases lay between the germline ends. CDR1 is MNHEY, CDR2 SVGAGI, per germline. The CDR3 consists of 15 residues. This CDR3 reads CASTPSIGAYNEQFF. In DNA, the CDR3 is TGTGCCAGCACCCCTTCGATAGGGGCTTACAATGAGCAGTTCTTC.

J is TRBJ2-7 and V is TRBV6-5; TRBD1 is a possible D gene (5 bases). V was trimmed by 3 bases and J by 1 base, leaving 10 bases between them. The CDR3 is 14 residues long. Germline CDR1 reads MNHEY; CDR2 reads SVGAGI. In nucleotides, the CDR3 is TGTGCCAGCAGTTATACAGGAAAGTCCTACGAGCAGTACTTC. It is translated as CASSYTGKSYEQYF.

This clone was counted once. The CDR3 DNA follows: TGTGCCAGCAGTTTGGACAGGGGGGTTTACAATGAGCAGTTCTTC. Translation gives CASSLDRGVYNEQFF. The genes are TRBV27 and TRBJ2-1; TRBD1 agrees at 10 bases. V lost 3 bases to trimming and J lost 4 bases; unmatched junction nucleotides: 3. Germline assignment: CDR1 MNHEY and CDR2 SMNVEV (reference sequence). The CDR3 consists of 15 residues.

The chain has TRBV6-6 and TRBJ1-6, with 7 positions matching TRBD1. With 6 bases clipped from V and 5 bases from J, the junction kept 4 bases outside the gene matches. This CDR3 is 14 amino acids long. Per the germline V gene, CDR1 is MNHNY and CDR2 is SVGAGI (reference sequence). CDR3 in DNA: TGTGCCAGCAGACGACAGGGAAATAATTCACCCCTCCACTTT. Translating it yields CASRRQGNNSPLHF.

The V call is TRBV7-2, the J call TRBJ1-2; TRBD1 might be the D (6 bases). V was shortened by 5 bases and J by 0 bases, with 16 bases between the two germline ends. Germline V gene sequence: CDR1 SGHTA, CDR2 FQGNSA. This CDR3 has 16 residues. The CDR3 spells CASSPGQTTANYGYTF. DNA of the CDR3: TGTGCCAGCAGCCCAGGACAGACGACTGCTAACTATGGCTACACCTTC.

The chain carries TRBV19 and TRBJ2-2; 9 bases are a match to TRBD2. The CDR3 spans 14 residues. V trimming: 7 bases; J trimming: 6 bases; junction bases outside the gene matches: 6. Germline lookup yields CDR1 LNHDA and CDR2 SQIVND (reference sequence). CDR3 bases: TGTGCCAGTAATCCTAGCGGGGTCCCCGGGGAGCTGTTTTTT. This encodes CASNPSGVPGELFF.

This clone has just a few counts. The genes are TRBV7-2 and TRBJ2-5; TRBD1 might be the D (5 bases). Looked up from germline, CDR1 is SGHTA and CDR2 is FQGNSA. The germline V and J ends were trimmed by 0 bases and 2 bases, with 10 bases remaining between them. The CDR3 has 15 residues. CDR3 nucleotide sequence: TGTGCCAGCAGCTTAGCGCGGACACCTCAAGAGACCCAGTACTTC. It yields the protein CASSLARTPQETQYF.

The rearrangement uses TRBV4-1 and TRBJ2-3, with 10 bases aligning to TRBD2. The CDR3 is 16 amino acids. Germline V lookup: CDR1 MGHRA, CDR2 YSYEKL. The J segment lost 0 bases and the V segment lost 4 bases, leaving 4 bases of the junction unmatched. Here the CDR3 DNA reads TGCGCCAGCAGCCCATCACTAGCGGGGAGCACAGATACGCAGTATTTT. It yields the protein CASSPSLAGSTDTQYF.